The present entry profiles one T cell receptor beta chain with its context. This CDR3 contains 12 residues. This entry is derived from a study of blood T cell repertoires in COVID-19. Study in general: Nucleic acid was either cDNA or gDNA, and it came from T cells, B-cell-depleted T cells, or PBMCs.

Generated by immunoSEQ multiplex PCR, the TCRdb table keeps only in-frame clones and is missing some. The table lists 110,000 to 150,000 clones, around four fifths of them singletons. The V and J genes are TRBV12-2 and TRBJ2-7; the D call in the table, TRBD1, was not verified against the DNA. TRBV12-2 is deemed a pseudogene. The TCR was taken from a woman aged 40 to 50 who had recovered from COVID-19. What was sequenced was PBMCs or T cells enriched from blood (not recorded which). The CDR3 region is CASPFPRQTQYF. The CDR3 nucleotides read TGTGCAAGTCCCTTTCCCCGACAGACGCAGTACTTC.